The text below deals with one T cell receptor beta chain. This clone may be a read error of a much larger clone one base away. TCRdb's copy holds only in-frame clones and misses some; the assay was immunoSEQ multiplex PCR. The repertoire includes a few hundred thousand clones, around 77% of them detected once, and 12% sits in the top ten. The data were obtained in a study of shared clonotypes between healthy human individuals. CDR3 size: 13 residues. CDR1 and CDR2 from the germline V gene are SGHNT and YYREEE (reference sequence). This rearrangement joins TRBV5-4 to TRBJ1-2; 7 bases align to TRBD1. The sequence derives from a woman in her thirties or forties in good health. Some clones in this sample may be carry-over from other donors' samples. Sequencing was performed on PBMCs. The DNA for the CDR3 is TGTACCAGCAGGCCGGGACAGTTCTATGGCTACACCTTC. This gives the protein CTSRPGQFYGYTF.